Below, 9 T cell receptor beta chains from the same sample are listed, as sequenced in a study of blood T cells in healthy people across ages. For the second PCR, which ran for roughly 6 to 12 cycles, a sample-barcoded 5' primer and a J-beta primer mix were used. MiXCR, run by TCRdb on the 5' RACE reads, gives a single entry per CDR3 protein. Here the sample spans over 600,000 distinct CDR3 sequences, approximately 21% being singletons. Sequenced sample: blood. These receptors originate from a man aged 70 or older in good health.

V and J are TRBV27 and TRBJ1-2; weak D call: TRBD1 (5 bases). The germline V and J ends were trimmed by 2 bases and 4 bases, with 14 bases remaining between them. Germline V gene data show CDR1 as MNHEY and CDR2 as SMNVEV (reference sequence). The CDR3 is made up of 15 amino acids. The CDR3 DNA reads TGTGCCAGCAGTTTAGGTCAGGGTACATTCTATGGCTACACCTTC. Its translation: CASSLGQGTFYGYTF.

This clonotype was picked up many times. V gene TRBV20-1 combines with J gene TRBJ2-3, with D unclear. The V end was cut by 5 bases, the J end by 2 bases, with 5 bases between. This CDR3 is 11 amino acids long. Germline V lookup: CDR1 DFQATT, CDR2 SNEGSKA (reference sequence). The CDR3 reads CSAGSTDTQYF. The DNA for the CDR3 is TGCAGTGCTGGTTCCACAGATACGCAGTATTTT.

This clonotype was seen a few times. The chain links TRBV29-1 to TRBJ1-1, with 7 bases identical to TRBD1. CDR3 size: 14 residues. V gave up 0 bases and J gave up 4 bases; unmatched junction bases: 5. The germline gives CDR1 SQVTM, CDR2 ANQGSEA. The CDR3 DNA follows: TGCAGCGTTGAAGATCGGACAGGAGGCACTGAAGCTTTCTTT. The encoded protein is CSVEDRTGGTEAFF.

This clonotype was detected only a few times. The chain carries TRBV18 and TRBJ2-5; 10 nucleotides align to TRBD2. The assigned J gene may be wrong: the sequence end matches TRBJ2-1 better. CDR1 is KGHSH, CDR2 LQKENI, per germline. The CDR3 spans 15 residues. The CDR3 region is CASSPSSGSSNEQFF. The CDR3 coding sequence is TGTGCCAGCTCACCATCTAGCGGGAGCAGCAATGAGCAGTTCTTC.

J is TRBJ1-5 and V is TRBV6-5; D is unclear. The CDR3 length is 13 residues. V gave up 5 bases and J gave up 3 bases, with 8 bases separating them. CDR1 MNHEY and CDR2 SVGAGI come from the germline V gene. The CDR3 loop reads CASSPWINQPQHF. The CDR3 bases are TGTGCCAGCAGTCCATGGATCAATCAGCCCCAGCATTTT.

This clonotype showed up just a few times. The genes are TRBV5-1 and TRBJ2-5, with D perhaps matching TRBD2 (6 bases). Trimming cost V 0 bases and J 2 bases, with 17 bases left between them. Germline CDR1 is SGHRS and CDR2 is YFSETQ. The CDR3 consists of 17 residues. CDR3 DNA: TGCGCCAGCAGCTTGGAGGCTAGCTCCAGCGGGCAAGAGACCCAGTACTTC. Encoded protein: CASSLEASSSGQETQYF.

V is TRBV20-1 and J is TRBJ2-1; D may be TRBD1 (7 bases). The CDR3 totals 16 residues. Germline assignment: CDR1 DFQATT and CDR2 SNEGSKA (reference sequence). Trimming removed 6 bases from V and 7 bases from J, with 25 bases in between. The CDR3: CSADRDGGQQGNEQFF. For the CDR3, the DNA is TGCAGTGCCGACAGGGATGGGGGGCAGCAGGGGAATGAGCAGTTCTTC.

V usage is TRBV11-2 and J usage is TRBJ1-1; perhaps TRBD1 as D (5 bases). This CDR3 is built from 13 residues. Trimming took 10 bases from V and 0 from J, leaving 12 bases between them. Per germline, CDR1 SGHAT and CDR2 FQNNGV. CDR3 DNA: TGTGCCACCCGCAGGGAACTGAACACTGAAGCTTTCTTT. Its protein is CATRRELNTEAFF. The whole variable domain, filled in from reference TRBV11-2 and TRBJ1-1, reads EAGVAQSPRYKIIEKRQSVAFWCNPISGHATLYWYQQILGQGPKLLIQFQNNGVVDDSQLPKDRFSAERLKGVDSTLKIQPAKLEDSAVYLCATRRELNTEAFFGQGTRLTVV.

This clonotype was counted a few times. V is TRBV6-5 and J is TRBJ2-5; unclear D gene. The J call may be mistaken, given a closer DNA end match to TRBJ2-7. This CDR3 spans 12 amino acids. Germline lookup yields CDR1 MNHEY and CDR2 SVGAGI. The CDR3 reads CASDFPSYEQYF. CDR3 bases: TGTGCCAGCGATTTTCCCTCCTACGAGCAGTACTTC.